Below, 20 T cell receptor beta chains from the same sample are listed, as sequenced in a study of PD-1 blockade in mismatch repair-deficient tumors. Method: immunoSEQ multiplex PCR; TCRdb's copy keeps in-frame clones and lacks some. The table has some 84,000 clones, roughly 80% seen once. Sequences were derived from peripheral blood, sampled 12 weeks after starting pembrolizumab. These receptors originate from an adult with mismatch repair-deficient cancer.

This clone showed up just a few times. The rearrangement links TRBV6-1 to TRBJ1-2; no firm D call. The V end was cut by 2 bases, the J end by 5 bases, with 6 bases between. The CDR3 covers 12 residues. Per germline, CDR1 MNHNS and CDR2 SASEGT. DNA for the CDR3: TGTGCCAGCAGTGAAAGCCGGTATGGCTACACCTTC. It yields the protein CASSESRYGYTF.

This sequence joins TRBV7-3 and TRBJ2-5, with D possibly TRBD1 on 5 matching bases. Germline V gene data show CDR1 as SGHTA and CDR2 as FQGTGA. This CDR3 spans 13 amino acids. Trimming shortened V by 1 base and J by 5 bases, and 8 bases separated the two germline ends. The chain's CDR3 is CASSLNRLETQYF. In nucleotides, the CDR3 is TGTGCCAGCAGCTTAAACAGGCTGGAGACCCAGTACTTC.

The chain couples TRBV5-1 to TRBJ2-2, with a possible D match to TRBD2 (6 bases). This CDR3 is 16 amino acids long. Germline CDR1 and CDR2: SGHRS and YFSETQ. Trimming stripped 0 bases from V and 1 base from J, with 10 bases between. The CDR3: CASSLVLALNTGELFF. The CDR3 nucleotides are TGCGCCAGCAGCTTGGTCCTAGCGTTGAACACCGGGGAGCTGTTTTTT.

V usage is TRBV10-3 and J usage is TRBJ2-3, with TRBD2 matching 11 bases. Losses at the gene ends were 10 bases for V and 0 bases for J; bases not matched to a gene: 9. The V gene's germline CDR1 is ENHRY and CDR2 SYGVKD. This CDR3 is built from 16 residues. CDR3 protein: CATGGTSGTSTDTQYF. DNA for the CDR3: TGTGCCACTGGTGGGACTAGCGGAACTAGCACAGATACGCAGTATTTT.

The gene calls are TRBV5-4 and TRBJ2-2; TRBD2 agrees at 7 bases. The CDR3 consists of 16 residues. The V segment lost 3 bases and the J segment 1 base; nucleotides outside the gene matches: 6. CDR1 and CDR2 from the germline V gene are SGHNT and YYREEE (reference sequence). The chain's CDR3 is CASSSPLAVNTGELFF. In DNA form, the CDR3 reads TGTGCCAGCAGCTCGCCTCTAGCGGTGAACACCGGGGAGCTGTTTTTT.

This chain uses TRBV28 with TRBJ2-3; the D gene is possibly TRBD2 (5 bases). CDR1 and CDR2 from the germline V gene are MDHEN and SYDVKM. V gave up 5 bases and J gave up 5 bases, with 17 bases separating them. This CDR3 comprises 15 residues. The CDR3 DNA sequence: TGTGCCAGCAGTCCCGGAAGGGAGAGGGAAGATACGCAGTATTTT. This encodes CASSPGREREDTQYF.

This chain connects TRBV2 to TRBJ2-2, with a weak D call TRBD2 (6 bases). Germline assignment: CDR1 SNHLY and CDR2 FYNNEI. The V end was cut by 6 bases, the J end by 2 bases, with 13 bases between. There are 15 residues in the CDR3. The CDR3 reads CASRPGTANTGELFF. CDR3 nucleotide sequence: TGTGCCAGCAGGCCGGGGACTGCCAACACCGGGGAGCTGTTTTTT. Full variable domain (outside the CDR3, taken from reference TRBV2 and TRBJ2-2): EPEVTQTPSHQVTQMGQEVILRCVPISNHLYFYWYRQILGQKVEFLVSFYNNEISEKSEIFDDQFSVERPDGSNFTLKIRSTKLEDSAMYFCASRPGTANTGELFFGEGSRLTVL.

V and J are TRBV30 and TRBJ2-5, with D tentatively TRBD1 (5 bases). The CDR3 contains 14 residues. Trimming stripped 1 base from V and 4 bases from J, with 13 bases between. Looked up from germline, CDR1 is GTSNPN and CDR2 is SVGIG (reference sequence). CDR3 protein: CAWSGQLRGETQYF. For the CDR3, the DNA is TGTGCCTGGAGTGGACAGTTAAGGGGAGAGACCCAGTACTTC.

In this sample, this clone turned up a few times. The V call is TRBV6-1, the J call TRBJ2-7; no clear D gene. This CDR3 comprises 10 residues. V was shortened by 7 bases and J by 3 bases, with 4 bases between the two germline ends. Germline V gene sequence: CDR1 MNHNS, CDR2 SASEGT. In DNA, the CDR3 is TGTGCCAGCAAAAACTACGAGCAGTACTTC. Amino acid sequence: CASKNYEQYF.

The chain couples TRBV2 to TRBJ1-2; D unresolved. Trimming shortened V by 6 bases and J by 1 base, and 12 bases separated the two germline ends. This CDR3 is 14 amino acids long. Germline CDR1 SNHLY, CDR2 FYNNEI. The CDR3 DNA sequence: TGTGCCAGCAGCGTTCCGGTTAGTAACTATGGCTACACCTTC. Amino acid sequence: CASSVPVSNYGYTF.

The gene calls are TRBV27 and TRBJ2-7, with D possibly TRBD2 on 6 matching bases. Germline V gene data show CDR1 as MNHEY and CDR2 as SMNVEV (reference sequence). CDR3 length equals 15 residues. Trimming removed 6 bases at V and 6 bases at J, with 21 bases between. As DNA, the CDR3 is TGTGCCAGCAGATACCCCGGGACTGAATCTGGCGAGCAGTACTTC. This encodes CASRYPGTESGEQYF.

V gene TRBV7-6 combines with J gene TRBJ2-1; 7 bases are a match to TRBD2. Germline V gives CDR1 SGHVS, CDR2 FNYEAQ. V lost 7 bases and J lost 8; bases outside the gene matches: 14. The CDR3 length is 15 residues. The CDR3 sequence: CASTLRTSFSHEQFF. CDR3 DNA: TGTGCCAGCACCCTAAGGACTAGTTTTTCCCATGAGCAGTTCTTC.

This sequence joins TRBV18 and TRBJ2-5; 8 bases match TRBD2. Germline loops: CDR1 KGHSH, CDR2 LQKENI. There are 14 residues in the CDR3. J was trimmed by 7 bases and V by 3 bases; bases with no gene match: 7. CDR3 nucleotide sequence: TGTGCCAGCTCACCGTCGGGACTAGAGGTGACCCAGTACTTC. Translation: CASSPSGLEVTQYF.

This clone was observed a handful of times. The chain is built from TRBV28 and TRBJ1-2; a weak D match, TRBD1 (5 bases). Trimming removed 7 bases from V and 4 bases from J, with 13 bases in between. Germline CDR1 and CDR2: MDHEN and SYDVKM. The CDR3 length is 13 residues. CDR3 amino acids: CASTSRGGYGYTF. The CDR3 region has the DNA TGTGCCAGCACCTCCCGGGGGGGCTATGGCTACACCTTC.

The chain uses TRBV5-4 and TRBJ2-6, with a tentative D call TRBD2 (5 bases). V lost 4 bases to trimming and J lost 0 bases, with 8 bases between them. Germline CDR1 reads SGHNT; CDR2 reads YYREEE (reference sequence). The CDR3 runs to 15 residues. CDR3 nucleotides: TGTGCCAGCAGCCCCGGGGTCTCTGGGGCCAACGTCCTGACTTTC. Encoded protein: CASSPGVSGANVLTF.

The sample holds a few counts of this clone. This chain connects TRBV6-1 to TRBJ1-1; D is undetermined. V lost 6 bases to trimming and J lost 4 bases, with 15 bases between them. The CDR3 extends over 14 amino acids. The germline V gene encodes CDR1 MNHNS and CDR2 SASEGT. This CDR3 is CASRHTNLLTEAFF. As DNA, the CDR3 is TGTGCCAGCAGGCACACAAACCTCCTCACTGAAGCTTTCTTT.

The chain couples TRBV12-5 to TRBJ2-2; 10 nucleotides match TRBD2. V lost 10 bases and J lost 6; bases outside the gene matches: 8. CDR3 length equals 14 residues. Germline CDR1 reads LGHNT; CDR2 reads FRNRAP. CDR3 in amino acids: CATRTGTSAGELFF. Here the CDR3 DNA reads TGTGCTACGCGGACCGGGACTAGCGCCGGGGAGCTGTTTTTT.

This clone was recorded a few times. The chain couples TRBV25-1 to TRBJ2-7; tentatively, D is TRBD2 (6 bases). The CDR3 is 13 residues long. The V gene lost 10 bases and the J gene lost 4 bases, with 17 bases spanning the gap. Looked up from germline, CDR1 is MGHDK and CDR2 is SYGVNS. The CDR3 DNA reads TGTGCCACAACTAGCAGCTTCGGGTACGAGCAGTACTTC. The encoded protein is CATTSSFGYEQYF.

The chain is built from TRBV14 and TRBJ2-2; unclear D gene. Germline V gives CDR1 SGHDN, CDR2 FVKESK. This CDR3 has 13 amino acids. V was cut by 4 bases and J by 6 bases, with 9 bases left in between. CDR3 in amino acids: CASSRDTPGELFF. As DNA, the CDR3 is TGTGCCAGCAGCCGTGACACGCCCGGGGAGCTGTTTTTT.

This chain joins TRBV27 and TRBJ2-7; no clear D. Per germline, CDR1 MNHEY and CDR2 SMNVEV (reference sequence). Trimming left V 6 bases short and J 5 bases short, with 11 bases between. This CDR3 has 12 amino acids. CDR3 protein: CASRGRNNEQYF. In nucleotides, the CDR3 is TGTGCCAGCAGGGGCAGGAATAACGAGCAGTACTTC.